This is a list of T cell receptor beta chains from one sample in a study of blood T cells in healthy people across ages. TCRdb redid the calling of the 5' RACE reads with MiXCR, one entry per CDR3 protein. The sample lists 600,000 or so distinct CDR3 sequences, approximately 30% seen once, with about a sixth in the top ten. The specimen was blood. The receptors here all came from a woman over 75 in good health. Each CDR3 is given with its conserved first and last residue. D genes are given only for firm matches. Only part of the rows carry a size: once, few, many, or a class if the clone is expanded.

clone size: many; J gene: TRBJ1-1; D gene: NA; V gene: TRBV5-1; CDR3 DNA: TGCGCCAGCAGTATCAACACGGGAAACACTGAAGCTTTCTTT; CDR3 protein: CASSINTGNTEAFF
clone size: few; J gene: TRBJ1-6; D gene: NA; V gene: TRBV7-8; CDR3 DNA: TGTGCCAGCAGGCGCTCCCGGGGAAATAATTCACCCCTCCACTTT; CDR3 protein: CASRRSRGNNSPLHF
clone size: NA; J gene: TRBJ2-3; D gene: NA; V gene: TRBV12-3/TRBV12-4; CDR3 DNA: TGTGCCAGCAGTCCCTTGGGGGGACAGAGAGCAGATACGCAGTATTTT; CDR3 protein: CASSPLGGQRADTQYF
clone size: many; J gene: TRBJ2-1; D gene: NA; V gene: TRBV7-2; CDR3 DNA: TGTGCCAGCAGCCAGCCCCAAACCAATGAGCAGTTCTTC; CDR3 protein: CASSQPQTNEQFF
clone size: NA; J gene: TRBJ2-1; D gene: TRBD2; V gene: TRBV7-2; CDR3 DNA: TGTGCCAGCAGCTCGACTAGCCAAACCTACAATGAGCAGTTCTTC; CDR3 protein: CASSSTSQTYNEQFF
clone size: many; J gene: TRBJ2-3; D gene: NA; V gene: TRBV7-2; CDR3 DNA: TGTGCCAGCAGCTGGGGGCTGACAGATACGCAGTATTTT; CDR3 protein: CASSWGLTDTQYF
clone size: NA; J gene: TRBJ2-1; D gene: NA; V gene: TRBV7-2; CDR3 DNA: TGTGCCAGCAGCGTAGGTCCAGGGAGGTCCTACAATGAGCAGTTCTTC; CDR3 protein: CASSVGPGRSYNEQFF
clone size: many; J gene: TRBJ1-1; D gene: NA; V gene: TRBV20-1; CDR3 DNA: TGCAGTGCTAGGGGCGGGTGGGATCGCACTGAAGCTTTCTTT; CDR3 protein: CSARGGWDRTEAFF
clone size: few; J gene: TRBJ1-2; D gene: NA; V gene: TRBV14; CDR3 DNA: TGTGCCAGCAGCCAAGATCCCGGGTTCGGCTACACCTTC; CDR3 protein: CASSQDPGFGYTF
clone size: NA; J gene: TRBJ2-5; D gene: TRBD1; V gene: TRBV7-2; CDR3 DNA: TGTGCCAGCAGCCTGACAGGGCCTAAAGAGACCCAGTACTTC; CDR3 protein: CASSLTGPKETQYF
clone size: many; J gene: TRBJ2-1; D gene: NA; V gene: TRBV5-6; CDR3 DNA: TGTGCCAGCAGCACGGGACTTGGGGATGAGCAGTTCTTC; CDR3 protein: CASSTGLGDEQFF
clone size: NA; J gene: TRBJ1-1; D gene: TRBD1; V gene: TRBV18; CDR3 DNA: TGTGCCAGCTCGTACCGACAGGGGAACACTGAAGCTTTCTTT; CDR3 protein: CASSYRQGNTEAFF
clone size: many; J gene: TRBJ1-5; D gene: TRBD1; V gene: TRBV5-1; CDR3 DNA: TGCGCCAGCAGCAGACGTGACAGGGGGTCGAGCAATCAGCCCCAGCATTTT; CDR3 protein: CASSRRDRGSSNQPQHF
clone size: few; J gene: TRBJ1-1; D gene: NA; V gene: TRBV11-2; CDR3 DNA: TGTGCCAGCAGCCTAGGGGCATGGTACTACACTGAAGCTTTCTTT; CDR3 protein: CASSLGAWYYTEAFF
clone size: many; J gene: TRBJ2-7; D gene: NA; V gene: TRBV12-3/TRBV12-4; CDR3 DNA: TGTGCCAGCAGTTTAGGGGTTAAAGGCGAGCAGTACTTC; CDR3 protein: CASSLGVKGEQYF
clone size: many; J gene: TRBJ2-4; D gene: NA; V gene: TRBV5-4; CDR3 DNA: TGTGCCAGCAGCTTGGGGGGTTCCAAAAACATTCAGTACTTC; CDR3 protein: CASSLGGSKNIQYF
clone size: NA; J gene: TRBJ2-7; D gene: NA; V gene: TRBV3-1; CDR3 DNA: TGTGCCAGCAGCCAAGCCCGAAATGAGCAGTACTTC; CDR3 protein: CASSQARNEQYF
clone size: few; J gene: TRBJ1-1; D gene: NA; V gene: TRBV7-2; CDR3 DNA: TGTGCCAGCAGCCCAGGCAGTTACAGGGCTGAAGCTTTCTTT; CDR3 protein: CASSPGSYRAEAFF
clone size: many; J gene: TRBJ2-5; D gene: NA; V gene: TRBV5-5; CDR3 DNA: TGTGCCAGCAGCGCGGGGCCAGGACGCCAAGAGACCCAGTACTTC; CDR3 protein: CASSAGPGRQETQYF
clone size: many; J gene: TRBJ2-7; D gene: TRBD2; V gene: TRBV7-2; CDR3 DNA: TGTGCCAGCAGCCACGGGACTAGCGGGCTTTACTCCCACGAGCAGTACTTC; CDR3 protein: CASSHGTSGLYSHEQYF
clone size: few; J gene: TRBJ2-5; D gene: TRBD1; V gene: TRBV7-9; CDR3 DNA: TGTGCCAGCAGCTTAGGGAGACAGGGAATGGGAGAGACCCAGTACTTC; CDR3 protein: CASSLGRQGMGETQYF
clone size: many; J gene: TRBJ2-4; D gene: TRBD1; V gene: TRBV18; CDR3 DNA: TGTGCCAGCTCACCGGAAACAGGGGTATTCAAAAACATTCAGTACTTC; CDR3 protein: CASSPETGVFKNIQYF
clone size: NA; J gene: TRBJ1-1; D gene: NA; V gene: TRBV6-2/TRBV6-3; CDR3 DNA: TGTGCCAGCAGTCCCGGGGCAGTGGGGAACACTGAAGCTTTCTTT; CDR3 protein: CASSPGAVGNTEAFF
clone size: NA; J gene: TRBJ1-5; D gene: NA; V gene: TRBV5-1; CDR3 DNA: TGCGCCAGCAGCTTGGAAGAGAATACGGGTCAGCCCCAGCATTTT; CDR3 protein: CASSLEENTGQPQHF
clone size: NA; J gene: TRBJ1-2; D gene: NA; V gene: TRBV7-2; CDR3 DNA: TGTGCCAGCAGCCCGTTCGGGGCTAACTATGGCTACACCTTC; CDR3 protein: CASSPFGANYGYTF
clone size: many; J gene: TRBJ1-1; D gene: NA; V gene: TRBV29-1; CDR3 DNA: TGCAGCGTTTTAAGTGGAACTGAAGCTTTCTTT; CDR3 protein: CSVLSGTEAFF
clone size: NA; J gene: TRBJ1-2; D gene: NA; V gene: TRBV2; CDR3 DNA: TGTGCCAGCACCGAAGGGGGGGGGCCCTATGGCTACACCTTC; CDR3 protein: CASTEGGGPYGYTF
clone size: few; J gene: TRBJ1-6; D gene: NA; V gene: TRBV27; CDR3 DNA: TGTGCCAGCAGTTTATCGGGGGGACAATATTCACCCCTCCACTTT; CDR3 protein: CASSLSGGQYSPLHF
clone size: many; J gene: TRBJ2-7; D gene: NA; V gene: TRBV20-1; CDR3 DNA: TGCAGTGCTAGAGATAGGGGGGGGGGATGGAACGAGCAGTACTTC; CDR3 protein: CSARDRGGGWNEQYF
clone size: many; J gene: TRBJ2-7; D gene: NA; V gene: TRBV11-1; CDR3 DNA: TGTGCCAGCAGCTTAGGCCGTGGAATTGGGGAGCAGTACTTC; CDR3 protein: CASSLGRGIGEQYF
clone size: NA; J gene: TRBJ1-5; D gene: TRBD1; V gene: TRBV7-8; CDR3 DNA: TGTGCCAGCAGCTTTGAGGATGGACAGGACACTTACTCCGGGCATTTAGCGGCCCAGCATTTT; CDR3 protein: CASSFEDGQDTYSGHLAAQHF
clone size: NA; J gene: TRBJ1-6; D gene: NA; V gene: TRBV20-1; CDR3 DNA: TGCAGTGCTAGACCCGGACGGCCCAATTCACTCCTCCACTTT; CDR3 protein: CSARPGRPNSLLHF
clone size: many; J gene: TRBJ2-3; D gene: NA; V gene: TRBV29-1; CDR3 DNA: TGCAGCGTCCCGGCCGGGGGTTCAGATACGCAGTATTTT; CDR3 protein: CSVPAGGSDTQYF
clone size: NA; J gene: TRBJ1-5; D gene: NA; V gene: TRBV7-2; CDR3 DNA: TGTGCCAGCAGCCCGGACGGAAATAGCAATCAGCCCCAGCATTTT; CDR3 protein: CASSPDGNSNQPQHF
clone size: few; J gene: TRBJ2-2; D gene: NA; V gene: TRBV20-1; CDR3 DNA: TGCAGTGCGAGACAGGCATCGGCCGGGGAGCTGTTTTTT; CDR3 protein: CSARQASAGELFF
clone size: few; J gene: TRBJ2-1; D gene: NA; V gene: TRBV24-1; CDR3 DNA: TGTGCCACCAGTGGCCAGCCCGGTTATACTGAGCAGTTCTTC; CDR3 protein: CATSGQPGYTEQFF
clone size: few; J gene: TRBJ1-2; D gene: NA; V gene: TRBV20-1; CDR3 DNA: TGCAGTGCTAGAAAGGCGGGACGTCAATGGGATGGCTACACCTTC; CDR3 protein: CSARKAGRQWDGYTF
clone size: many; J gene: TRBJ1-4; D gene: NA; V gene: TRBV7-2; CDR3 DNA: TGTGCCAGCAGCTCAGGGAGGGGCACTGCAACTAATGAAAAACTGTTTTTT; CDR3 protein: CASSSGRGTATNEKLFF
clone size: NA; J gene: TRBJ2-1; D gene: TRBD2; V gene: TRBV29-1; CDR3 DNA: TGCAGCGTTGCACTAGCGGGAACCTCCCCTTACAATGAGCAGTTCTTC; CDR3 protein: CSVALAGTSPYNEQFF
clone size: NA; J gene: TRBJ2-1; D gene: TRBD2; V gene: TRBV3-1; CDR3 DNA: TGTGCCAGCAGCCAAGATAGGACTAGCGGCTTCAATGAGCAGTTCTTC; CDR3 protein: CASSQDRTSGFNEQFF
clone size: NA; J gene: TRBJ2-7; D gene: NA; V gene: TRBV10-3; CDR3 DNA: TGTGCCATATCCTTTGGGGGCTACGGGCAGTACTTC; CDR3 protein: CAISFGGYGQYF
clone size: NA; J gene: TRBJ1-2; D gene: TRBD1; V gene: TRBV27; CDR3 DNA: TGTGCCAGCAGTTTATGGGGGGGGACAGGGGACTATGGCTACACCTTC; CDR3 protein: CASSLWGGTGDYGYTF
clone size: many; J gene: TRBJ1-5; D gene: NA; V gene: TRBV5-6; CDR3 DNA: TGTGCCAGCAGCTTGGCGGGGCGAGGCGATCAGCCCCAGCATTTT; CDR3 protein: CASSLAGRGDQPQHF
clone size: NA; J gene: TRBJ1-1; D gene: NA; V gene: TRBV24-1; CDR3 DNA: TGTGCCACCAGGCCTACCGACAGACCGAACACTGAAGCTTTCTTT; CDR3 protein: CATRPTDRPNTEAFF
clone size: few; J gene: TRBJ2-1; D gene: NA; V gene: TRBV18; CDR3 DNA: TGTGCCAGCTCACCACCTACTGGGCAAAACAATGAGCAGTTCTTC; CDR3 protein: CASSPPTGQNNEQFF